The sequence of this T cell receptor (beta chain) was determined in a study of PD-1 blockade in classical Hodgkin lymphoma. The time point is: cycle 4 day 1 (C4D1), after more than 5 weeks of nivolumab. Each and every patient relapsed after autologous stem cell transplantation, and patients got differing brentuximab vedotin exposure. Magnetic negative selection purified CD4+ T cells from thawed PBMCs. Germline V gene data show CDR1 as SGHDT and CDR2 as YYEEEE. The CDR3 covers 17 residues. V shed 4 bases, J shed 1 base, and the junction held 8 bases outside the gene matches. Generated by immunoSEQ multiplex PCR, the TCRdb table keeps only in-frame clones and is missing some. The repertoire consists of around 30,000 clones, with around 83% occurring once and the leading ten covering around 0.44%.

The chain combines TRBV5-6 with TRBJ1-1, with TRBD1 matching over 12 bases. The sequences come from CD4+ T cells from blood, collected before the fourth cycle of nivolumab. The receptor's source is a human donor with classical Hodgkin lymphoma. DNA of the CDR3: TGTGCCAGCAGCGACCTCGGGACAGGGGGCCCGAACACTGAAGCTTTCTTT. It translates to CASSDLGTGGPNTEAFF.